The entry that follows covers one T cell receptor (beta chain) sequence. This sample stems from a study of OX40 agonist ivuxolimab in advanced cancers. Clones were sequenced by immunoSEQ multiplex PCR, and TCRdb holds only the in-frame ones, with some missing. The sample has 85,000 to 95,000 clones; nearly 90% are singletons. CDR1 is LNHNV and CDR2 is YYDKDF in the germline V gene (reference sequence). This CDR3 contains 13 residues. Trimming removed 3 bases from V and 6 bases from J; junction bases left unmatched: 3. Sequenced material: CD4+ or CD8+ T cells sorted from blood, taken in a trial of the OX40 agonist ivuxolimab. The sequence came from an adult with an advanced solid tumor such as melanoma, head and neck, liver or kidney cancer. The V call is TRBV15, the J call TRBJ1-1, with 8 bases fitting TRBD1. The CDR3 reads CATSSYRGSEAFF. DNA of the CDR3: TGTGCCACCAGCAGTTACAGGGGGTCTGAAGCTTTCTTT. The whole variable domain, remainder taken from reference TRBV15 and TRBJ1-1, is DAMVIQNPRYQVTQFGKPVTLSCSQTLNHNVMYWYQQKSSQAPKLLFHYYDKDFNNEADTPDNFQSRRPNTSFCFLDIRSPGLGDTAMYLCATSSYRGSEAFFGQGTRLTVV.